This T cell receptor beta chain was captured in a study of blood T cells in healthy people across ages. A second roughly 7 to 12 cycle PCR used barcoded and J-beta primers. TCRdb re-called the 5' RACE reads through MiXCR, storing one row per CDR3 protein. The sample holds about 2 million distinct CDR3 sequences, around 48% seen once. General study points: Unknown CMV status may confound age-related changes in expanded clones. Comparison with aged donors showed that long-lived donors had more naive CD4+ cells and higher diversity. Across the age range, TCR beta diversity per million T cells fell in a roughly linear way.

Worth noting for this clonotype: What it binds is unknown.

CDR1 and CDR2 (germline): DFQATT, SNEGSKA (reference sequence). This CDR3 spans 18 amino acids. The V and J ends lost 3 bases and 3 bases, in that order; junction bases with no gene match: 15. The source is a woman between 40 and 50 years old in good health. The specimen sequenced was blood. V usage is TRBV20-1 and J usage is TRBJ2-7; 12 bases agree with TRBD2. The CDR3 DNA reads TGCAGTGCTAGTGGGGTGGGGCTAGCGGGGGGGCAGGACTACGAGCAGTACTTC. Translation: CSASGVGLAGGQDYEQYF.